This T cell receptor beta chain was captured in a study of blood T cells in healthy people across ages. Study-level results: Older individuals had lower TCR beta diversity per million T cells (the decline was roughly linear). From one million sequenced T cells, diversity estimates were lower bounds.

The V gene's germline CDR1 is SGHAT and CDR2 FQNNGV. V lost 5 bases and J lost 7; bases outside the gene matches: 5. CDR3 length: 13 residues. In the case of this clonotype: Its antigen is unidentified.

Alongside a J-beta primer mix, a sample-barcoded 5' primer served in a second PCR lasting roughly 7 to 11 cycles. Each single sample gave us at least 2.5 million CDR3-containing paired-end reads. TCRdb reprocessed the 5' RACE reads with MiXCR, giving one entry per CDR3 protein. The sample has fewer than 950,000 distinct CDR3 sequences; about 53% are singletons. The sample taken for sequencing was blood. The sequence was collected from an elderly man in good health. V usage is TRBV11-2 and J usage is TRBJ1-1; 9 bases line up with TRBD1. DNA of the CDR3: TGTGCCAGCAGCCCCCGGACAGGGGTTGAAGCTTTCTTT. It codes for CASSPRTGVEAFF. The whole variable domain, filled in from reference TRBV11-2 and TRBJ1-1, reads EAGVAQSPRYKIIEKRQSVAFWCNPISGHATLYWYQQILGQGPKLLIQFQNNGVVDDSQLPKDRFSAERLKGVDSTLKIQPAKLEDSAVYLCASSPRTGVEAFFGQGTRLTVV.